Listed below are T cell receptor beta chains from one sample, sequenced in a study of shared clonotypes between healthy human individuals. Assay: immunoSEQ multiplex PCR; the TCRdb copy retains only in-frame clones and omits some. The sample lists 2 million to 2.5 million clones; more than 90% were seen once. Input material: naive CD4+ T cells sorted from blood. These receptors originate from a young man in good health. Each CDR3 is given without its conserved first and last residue. Fields, in order: CDR3 protein, V gene.

cdr3_aa: ASSLGLSGQPQH; v_call: TRBV7-2
cdr3_aa: ASREGLAGVGELF; v_call: TRBV7-2
cdr3_aa: ASSALGQDNQPQH; v_call: TRBV5-1
cdr3_aa: ASSLAGLAGEYEQY; v_call: TRBV7-7
cdr3_aa: ASSSGTGELF; v_call: TRBV5-1
cdr3_aa: ASSAGTGTPEGGYT; v_call: TRBV9
cdr3_aa: ASSPQINGGTEAF; v_call: TRBV9
cdr3_aa: ASSRLKTGTNQPQH; v_call: TRBV7-8
cdr3_aa: ASSLEPTGGLPQH; v_call: TRBV7-2
cdr3_aa: ASSQIGTGGHQPQH; v_call: TRBV4-1
cdr3_aa: ASSHLGTGPDTDTQY; v_call: TRBV28
cdr3_aa: ASSSGLYEQY; v_call: TRBV5-1
cdr3_aa: ASSANRVRNT; v_call: TRBV7-2
cdr3_aa: ASSSRTGSYEQY; v_call: TRBV27